This TCR beta chain was recovered during a study of tumor and adjacent non-tumor tissue in lung cancer. Study-wide background: The patients, about nine men and about 5 women, were about 30 to 85 with stage I to III disease.

TCRbeta libraries were built with three rounds of nested PCR, modified from ARM-PCR. TCRdb re-called the multiplex PCR reads with MiXCR, one entry per CDR3 protein. The sample carries 85,000 or so distinct CDR3 sequences, around 82% recorded once. This sample's RNA came from whole unsorted tissue. Distant lung tissue was collected more than 3 cm away from the tumor edge. On this clonotype: At one of its ends the junction is not consistent with the germline gene, which may arise from a read error.

The source of this sequence is a woman between 45 and 60 years old with non-small cell lung cancer. The specimen was distant non-tumor lung tissue.

The CDR3 loop is CASSPERKFNYGYTF. Written as DNA, the CDR3 is TGTGCCAGCAGTCCCGAGAGAAAGTTCAACTATGGTTACACCTTC. The V and J genes are TRBV6-5 and TRBJ1-2; D ambiguous. This CDR3 contains 15 residues. The germline V gene has CDR1 MNHEY and CDR2 SVGAGI.